The rows below give T cell receptor beta chains drawn from one sample of a study of T-cell reconstitution after alpha-beta-depleted transplantation in children. MiXCR, run by TCRdb on the PCR reads, gives a single entry per CDR3 protein. The top ten clones hold over 2.5% of a sample with roughly 170,000 distinct CDR3 sequences, less than 8% of them seen once. The source material was PBMCs from the stem cell graft donor, sampled from the stem cell graft. The receptors come from a human donor who donated a stem cell graft to a child with Wiskott-Aldrich syndrome. Each CDR3 is given with its conserved first and last residue. The D gene is left open where the match is weak. Clone sizes are given selectively: once, few, many, or a class where the clone is expanded.

j_call v_call clone_size d_call cdr3_nt cdr3_aa
TRBJ2-1 TRBV20-1 many . TGCAGTGCTAGGAAGAGCAATGAGCAGTTCTTC CSARKSNEQFF
TRBJ1-3 TRBV12-3/TRBV12-4 few TRBD1 TGTGCCAGCAGTTATTACAGGGGAGCTGGAAACACCATATATTTT CASSYYRGAGNTIYF
TRBJ1-1 TRBV11-2 . . TGTGCCAGCAGCTCCCGGTTCCAGACCGACAACTCTAACACTGAAGCTTTCTTT CASSSRFQTDNSNTEAFF
TRBJ2-2 TRBV25-1 . . TGTGCCAGCAGTGAGGGGGTGTACACCGGGGAGCTGTTTTTT CASSEGVYTGELFF
TRBJ2-3 TRBV15 few TRBD2 TGTGCCACCAGCAGAGATCGCGGGAGCGTTCGTATGCAGTATTTT CATSRDRGSVRMQYF
TRBJ1-2 TRBV5-1 . . TGCGCCAGCAGCCCGAGTGGAGTAGGAGAGGAAAATTACACCTTC CASSPSGVGEENYTF
TRBJ1-2 TRBV5-1 many TRBD1 TGCGCCAGCAGCTTAACCGGGACAGGGTTGGATGGCTACACCTTC CASSLTGTGLDGYTF
TRBJ1-4 TRBV12-3/TRBV12-4 few . TGTGCCAGCAGTCTATACGGGACTTCGGAAAAACTGTTTTTT CASSLYGTSEKLFF
TRBJ2-6 TRBV5-1 many . TGCGCCAGCAGCCCTTCCAGTGGGGTCCTTCGCTCTGGGGCCAACGTCCTGACTTTC CASSPSSGVLRSGANVLTF
TRBJ2-1 TRBV7-2 many . TGTGCCAGCAGCTTAGGACAGGGAGGCGAGCAGTTCTTC CASSLGQGGEQFF
TRBJ2-3 TRBV24-1 many . TGTGCCACAGGGCCGGGGACAGATACGCAGTATTTT CATGPGTDTQYF
TRBJ2-7 TRBV7-2 few . TGTGCCAGCAGCTTAGCGGTCCTGGTTTACGAGCAGTACTTC CASSLAVLVYEQYF
TRBJ1-2 TRBV7-9 . TRBD1 TGTGCCAGCAGGATGACAGGGGGCGGCAGAGATGGCTACACCTTC CASRMTGGGRDGYTF
TRBJ1-1 TRBV6-6 . . TGTGCCAGCAGTTTTGAAGCTTTCTTT CASSFEAFF
TRBJ2-1 TRBV7-2 many TRBD2 TGTGCCAGCAGCTCCGGGACTAGCAATGAGCAGTTCTTC CASSSGTSNEQFF
TRBJ1-1 TRBV5-1 many . TGCGCCAGCAGCTCCCGAGAGGGGGGCACTGAAGCTTTCTTT CASSSREGGTEAFF
TRBJ2-1 TRBV18 many . TGTGCCAGCTCACCAGCCGGTTTCTCCTACAATGAGCAGTTCTTC CASSPAGFSYNEQFF
TRBJ1-1 TRBV15 many TRBD1 TGTGCCACCAGCAGAGATAGGGGCAGGGGGCTCCCAGCTTTCTTT CATSRDRGRGLPAFF
TRBJ2-5 TRBV28 few . TGTGCCAGCGGGGGGGCAGTCGAGACCCAGTACTTC CASGGAVETQYF
TRBJ2-1 TRBV12-3/TRBV12-4 many TRBD2 TGTGCCAGCAGAAGCGGGAGAGCAAATGAGCAGTTCTTC CASRSGRANEQFF
TRBJ2-7 TRBV28 many . TGTGCCAGCAGTTTAACCCCCGGCAGGCGGCGGGACGAGCAGTACTTC CASSLTPGRRRDEQYF
TRBJ2-1 TRBV14 many . TGTGCCAGCAGCCGACCCGGGACATTCTACAATGAGCAGTTCTTC CASSRPGTFYNEQFF
TRBJ2-7 TRBV5-7 few . TGTGCCATCGGCCCGCATCCCTCTGTGGAGCAGTACTTC CAIGPHPSVEQYF
TRBJ1-2 TRBV12-3/TRBV12-4 many . TGTGCCAGCAGTCTAACGCGGAACTATGGCTACACCTTC CASSLTRNYGYTF
TRBJ1-5 TRBV6-1 . . TGTGCCAACAATGATATGGGGGGCGCTCAGCCCCAGCATTTT CANNDMGGAQPQHF
TRBJ1-2 TRBV29-1 many . TGCAGCGTTGACGCCACAGGGAACTATGGCTACACCTTC CSVDATGNYGYTF
TRBJ2-1 TRBV18 few . TGTGCCAGCTCACCGGCGTTGGGACACCAAAACAAAAACAATGAGCAGTTCTTC CASSPALGHQNKNNEQFF
TRBJ2-1 TRBV5-6 many TRBD2 TGTGCCAGCAGCAAGACTAGCGGGGGGCCGAGCTCCTACAATGAGCAGTTCTTC CASSKTSGGPSSYNEQFF
TRBJ1-1 TRBV30 . . TGTGCCTGGACGGTACTGGGACAAGGAAACACTGAAGCTTTCTTT CAWTVLGQGNTEAFF
TRBJ2-7 TRBV7-6 few . TGTGCCAGCAGTCCAAGTGCAGGCGGCTCCTACGAGCAGTACTTC CASSPSAGGSYEQYF
TRBJ2-7 TRBV4-3 many TRBD1 TGCGCCAGCAGCCCCGCTGGGCGACAGGGAACAGAGGAGCAGTACTTC CASSPAGRQGTEEQYF
TRBJ1-1 TRBV20-1 many . TGCAGTGCTAGGGACCGGGACCCTGAAGGGTTCTTT CSARDRDPEGFF
TRBJ2-3 TRBV11-2 many TRBD2 TGTGCCAGCAGCCCCCGGGTCCCACTAGCGGGAGGGAGCACAGATACGCAGTATTTT CASSPRVPLAGGSTDTQYF
TRBJ2-1 TRBV12-3/TRBV12-4 many . TGTGCCAGCAGTTTACTGAGAGGGACCAATGAGCAGTTCTTC CASSLLRGTNEQFF
TRBJ1-5 TRBV6-1 . . TGTGCCAGCAGCTCGAGCGCGATCCAGCCCCAGCATTTT CASSSSAIQPQHF
TRBJ2-1 TRBV19 . TRBD1 TGTGCCAGTAGGGACAGGACAGGCGAGCAGTTCTTC CASRDRTGEQFF